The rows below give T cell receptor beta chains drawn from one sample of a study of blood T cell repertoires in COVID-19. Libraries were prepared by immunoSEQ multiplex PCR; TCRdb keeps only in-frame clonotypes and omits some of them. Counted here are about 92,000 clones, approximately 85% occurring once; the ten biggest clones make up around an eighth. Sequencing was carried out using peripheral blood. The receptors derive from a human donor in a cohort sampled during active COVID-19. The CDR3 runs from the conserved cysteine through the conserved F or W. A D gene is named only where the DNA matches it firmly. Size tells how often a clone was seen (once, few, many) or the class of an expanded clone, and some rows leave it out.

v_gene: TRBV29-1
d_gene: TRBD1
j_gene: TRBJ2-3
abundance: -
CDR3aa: CSVSGERQGTDTQYF
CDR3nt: TGCAGCGTTTCGGGCGAGCGACAGGGGACAGATACGCAGTATTTT

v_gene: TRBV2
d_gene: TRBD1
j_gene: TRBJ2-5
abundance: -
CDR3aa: CASSAGQGPETQYF
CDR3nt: TGTGCCAGCAGCGCGGGACAGGGGCCAGAGACCCAGTACTTC

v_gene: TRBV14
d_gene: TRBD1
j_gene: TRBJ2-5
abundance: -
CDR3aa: CASSPLLGQGTETQYF
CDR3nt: TGTGCCAGCAGCCCCTTATTGGGACAGGGGACCGAGACCCAGTACTTC

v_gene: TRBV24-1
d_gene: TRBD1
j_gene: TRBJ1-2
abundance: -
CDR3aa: CATSDPGQNYGYTF
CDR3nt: TGTGCCACCAGTGACCCGGGACAGAACTATGGCTACACCTTC

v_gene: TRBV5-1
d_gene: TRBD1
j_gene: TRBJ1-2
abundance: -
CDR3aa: CASSSPGQLYGYTF
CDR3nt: TGCGCCAGCAGCTCCCCGGGACAGCTCTATGGCTACACCTTC

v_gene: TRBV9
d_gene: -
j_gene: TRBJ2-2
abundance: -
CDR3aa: CASSALQGRSVTGELFF
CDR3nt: TGTGCCAGCAGCGCTCTACAGGGAAGATCCGTAACCGGGGAGCTGTTTTTT

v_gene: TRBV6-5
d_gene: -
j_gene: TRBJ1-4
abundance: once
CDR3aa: CASSYVKSVGQEKLFF
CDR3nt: TGTGCCAGCAGTTACGTAAAATCAGTGGGGCAAGAAAAACTGTTTTTT

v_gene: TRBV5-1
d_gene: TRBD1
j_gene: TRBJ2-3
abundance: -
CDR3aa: CASSTGTGRGYAQYF
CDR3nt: TGCGCCAGCAGCACTGGGACAGGGCGCGGGTACGCGCAGTATTTT

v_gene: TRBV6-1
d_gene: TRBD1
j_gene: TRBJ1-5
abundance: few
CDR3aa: CASSEPTGIVNQPQHF
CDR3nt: TGTGCCAGCAGTGAACCGACAGGGATTGTCAATCAGCCCCAGCATTTT

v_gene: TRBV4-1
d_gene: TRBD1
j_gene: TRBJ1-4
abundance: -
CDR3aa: CASSRGQATNEKLFF
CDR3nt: TGCGCCAGCAGCCGGGGACAGGCAACTAATGAAAAACTGTTTTTT

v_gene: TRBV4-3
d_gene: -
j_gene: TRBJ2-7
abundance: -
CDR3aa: CASSRASPSSYEQYF
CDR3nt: TGCGCCAGCAGCCGGGCCAGTCCCAGCTCCTACGAGCAGTACTTC

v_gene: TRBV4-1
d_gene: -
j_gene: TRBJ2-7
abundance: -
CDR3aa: CASSHLTAASPYEQYF
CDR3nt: TGCGCCAGCAGCCATTTAACAGCAGCCTCGCCCTACGAGCAGTACTTC

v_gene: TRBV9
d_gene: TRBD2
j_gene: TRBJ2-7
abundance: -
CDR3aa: CASSVGTAGVPSYEQYF
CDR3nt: TGTGCCAGCAGCGTAGGGACAGCGGGAGTCCCCTCCTACGAGCAGTACTTC